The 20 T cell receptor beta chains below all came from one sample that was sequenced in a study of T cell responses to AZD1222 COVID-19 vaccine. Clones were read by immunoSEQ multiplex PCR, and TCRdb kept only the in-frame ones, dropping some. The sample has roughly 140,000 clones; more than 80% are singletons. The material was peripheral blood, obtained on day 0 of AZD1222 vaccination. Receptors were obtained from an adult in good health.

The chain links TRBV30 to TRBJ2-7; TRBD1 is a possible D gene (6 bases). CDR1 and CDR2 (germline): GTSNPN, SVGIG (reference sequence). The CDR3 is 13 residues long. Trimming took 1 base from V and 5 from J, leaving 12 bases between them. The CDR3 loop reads CAWSGQGFNEQYF. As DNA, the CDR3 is TGTGCCTGGAGTGGGCAGGGGTTCAACGAGCAGTACTTC.

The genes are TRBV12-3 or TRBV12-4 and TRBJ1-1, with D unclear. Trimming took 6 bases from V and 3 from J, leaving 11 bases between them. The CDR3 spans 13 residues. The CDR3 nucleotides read TGTGCCAGCAGCCGAAGGACGGACACTGAAGCTTTCTTT. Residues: CASSRRTDTEAFF.

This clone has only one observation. For the CDR3, the DNA is TGTGCCAGCAGCTCGACAGGGGGCGCGTACGAGCAGTACTTC. Translating it yields CASSSTGGAYEQYF. The chain combines TRBV6-2 or TRBV6-3 with TRBJ2-7; 10 positions match TRBD1. The ends lost 6 bases at V and 4 bases at J; junction bases unmatched: 6. Looked up from germline, CDR1 is MNHEY and CDR2 is SVGEGT. This CDR3 region has 14 residues.

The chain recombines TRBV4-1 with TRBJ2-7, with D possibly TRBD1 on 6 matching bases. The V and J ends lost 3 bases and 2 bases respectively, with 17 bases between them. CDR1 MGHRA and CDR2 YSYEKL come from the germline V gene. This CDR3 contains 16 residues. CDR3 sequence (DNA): TGCGCCAGCAGCCAGGCGACAGGATTCAGCGCCTACGAGCAGTACTTC. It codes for CASSQATGFSAYEQYF.

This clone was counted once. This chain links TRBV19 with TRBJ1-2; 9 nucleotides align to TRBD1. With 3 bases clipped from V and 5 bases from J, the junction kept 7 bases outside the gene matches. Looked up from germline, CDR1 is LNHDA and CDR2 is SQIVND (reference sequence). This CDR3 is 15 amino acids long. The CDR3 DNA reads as TGTGCCAGTAGTATTACACCCGGGACAGGGTATGGCTACACCTTC. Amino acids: CASSITPGTGYGYTF.

CDR3 DNA: TGCAGCGTTCTCGACCCGACTCGAAACTATGGCTACACCTTC. Its translation: CSVLDPTRNYGYTF. This chain uses TRBV29-1 with TRBJ1-2; D is ambiguous. V was cut by 5 bases and J by 2 bases, with 15 bases left in between. This CDR3 contains 14 residues. CDR1 and CDR2 from the germline V gene are SQVTM and ANQGSEA.

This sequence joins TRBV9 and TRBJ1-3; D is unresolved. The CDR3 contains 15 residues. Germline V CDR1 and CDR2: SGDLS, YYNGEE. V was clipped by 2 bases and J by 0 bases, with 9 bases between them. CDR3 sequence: CASSVGPSSGNTIYF. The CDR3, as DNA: TGTGCCAGCAGCGTTGGGCCCTCCTCTGGAAACACCATATATTTT.

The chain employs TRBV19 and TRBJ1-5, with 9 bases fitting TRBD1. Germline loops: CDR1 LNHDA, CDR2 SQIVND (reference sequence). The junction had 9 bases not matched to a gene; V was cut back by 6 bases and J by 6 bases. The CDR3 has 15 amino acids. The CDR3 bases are TGTGCCAGTAGGGGGGGGGACAGGGTAGTTCAGCCCCAGCATTTT. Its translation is CASRGGDRVVQPQHF.

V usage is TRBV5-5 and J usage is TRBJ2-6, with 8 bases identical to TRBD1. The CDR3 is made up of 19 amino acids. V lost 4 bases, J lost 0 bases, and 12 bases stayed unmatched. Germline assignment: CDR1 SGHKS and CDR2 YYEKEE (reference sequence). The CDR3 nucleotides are TGTGCCAGCAGCCCCCGTCTGCAGGGGGCGCGCTCTGGGGCCAACGTCCTGACTTTC. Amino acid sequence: CASSPRLQGARSGANVLTF.

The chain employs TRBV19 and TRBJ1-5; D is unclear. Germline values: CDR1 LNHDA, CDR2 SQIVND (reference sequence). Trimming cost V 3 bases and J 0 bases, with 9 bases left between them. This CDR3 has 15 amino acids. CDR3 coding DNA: TGTGCCAGTAGTATCGCGGGTTATAGCAATCAGCCCCAGCATTTT. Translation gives CASSIAGYSNQPQHF.

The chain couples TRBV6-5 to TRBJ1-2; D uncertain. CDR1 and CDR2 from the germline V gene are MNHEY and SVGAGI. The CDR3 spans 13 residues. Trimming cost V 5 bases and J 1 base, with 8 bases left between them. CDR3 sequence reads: CASSLTINYGYTF. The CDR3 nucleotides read TGTGCCAGCAGTCTGACAATTAACTATGGCTACACCTTC.

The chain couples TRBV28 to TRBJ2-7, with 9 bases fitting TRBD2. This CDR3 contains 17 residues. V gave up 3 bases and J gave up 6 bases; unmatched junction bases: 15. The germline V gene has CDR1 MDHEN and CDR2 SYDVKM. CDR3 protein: CASSFLEGGRAPSEQYF. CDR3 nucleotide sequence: TGTGCCAGCAGTTTTCTCGAGGGCGGGAGGGCCCCCTCCGAGCAGTACTTC.

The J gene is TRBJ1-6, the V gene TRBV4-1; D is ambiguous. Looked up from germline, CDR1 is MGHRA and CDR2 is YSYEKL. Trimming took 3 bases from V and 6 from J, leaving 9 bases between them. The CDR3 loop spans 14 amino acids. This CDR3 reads CASSHEGVNSPLHF. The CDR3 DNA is TGCGCCAGCAGCCACGAGGGAGTTAATTCACCCCTCCACTTT.

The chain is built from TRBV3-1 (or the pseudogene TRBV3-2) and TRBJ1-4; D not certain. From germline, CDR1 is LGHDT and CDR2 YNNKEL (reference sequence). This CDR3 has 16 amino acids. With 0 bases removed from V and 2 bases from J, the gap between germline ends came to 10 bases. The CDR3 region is CASSQDGAGTNEKLFF. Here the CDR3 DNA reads TGTGCCAGCAGCCAAGATGGAGCTGGTACTAATGAAAAACTGTTTTTT.

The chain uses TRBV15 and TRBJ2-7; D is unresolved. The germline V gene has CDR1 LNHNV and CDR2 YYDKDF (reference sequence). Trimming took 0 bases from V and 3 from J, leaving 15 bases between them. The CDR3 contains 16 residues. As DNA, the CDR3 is TGTGCCACCAGCAGAGATCGGCGGTTAGTTCTCTACGAGCAGTACTTC. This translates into CATSRDRRLVLYEQYF.

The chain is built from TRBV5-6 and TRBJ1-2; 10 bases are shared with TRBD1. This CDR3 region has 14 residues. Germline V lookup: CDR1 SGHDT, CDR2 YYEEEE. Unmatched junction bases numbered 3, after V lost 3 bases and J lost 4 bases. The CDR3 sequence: CASSSRDRGYGYTF. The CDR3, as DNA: TGTGCCAGCAGCTCCCGGGACAGGGGCTATGGCTACACCTTC.

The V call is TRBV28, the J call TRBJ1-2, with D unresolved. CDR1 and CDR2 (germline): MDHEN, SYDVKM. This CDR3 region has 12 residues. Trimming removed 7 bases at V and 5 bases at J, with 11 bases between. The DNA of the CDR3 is TGTGCCAGCAAGCCCTCCCTTTATGGCTACACCTTC. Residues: CASKPSLYGYTF.

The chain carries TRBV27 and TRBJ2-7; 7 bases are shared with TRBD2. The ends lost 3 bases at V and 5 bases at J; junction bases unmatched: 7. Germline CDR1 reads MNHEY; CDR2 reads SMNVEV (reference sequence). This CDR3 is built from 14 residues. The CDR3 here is CASSFRLANHEQYF. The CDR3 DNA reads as TGTGCCAGCAGTTTCCGACTAGCTAACCACGAGCAGTACTTC.

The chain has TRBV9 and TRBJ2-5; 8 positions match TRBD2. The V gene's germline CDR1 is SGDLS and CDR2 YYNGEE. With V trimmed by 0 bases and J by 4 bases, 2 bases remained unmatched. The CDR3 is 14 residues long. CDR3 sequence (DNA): TGTGCCAGCAGCGTAGGTCTAGCGGGAGAGACCCAGTACTTC. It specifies CASSVGLAGETQYF. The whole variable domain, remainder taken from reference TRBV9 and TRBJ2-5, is DSGVTQTPKHLITATGQRVTLRCSPRSGDLSVYWYQQSLDQGLQFLIQYYNGEERAKGNILERFSAQQFPDLHSELNLSSLELGDSALYFCASSVGLAGETQYFGPGTRLLVL.

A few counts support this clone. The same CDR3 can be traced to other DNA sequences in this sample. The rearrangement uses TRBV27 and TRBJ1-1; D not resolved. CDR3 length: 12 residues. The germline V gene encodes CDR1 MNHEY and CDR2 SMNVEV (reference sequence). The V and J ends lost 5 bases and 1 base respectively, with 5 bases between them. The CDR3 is CASSGQNTEAFF. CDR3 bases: TGTGCCAGCAGTGGGCAGAACACTGAAGCTTTCTTT.